This entry is about one T cell receptor beta chain. What it binds is unknown. These data are taken from a study of tumor-infiltrating lymphocytes in localized non-small cell lung cancer. Study details: Tumor tissue and non-adjacent uninvolved lung came from each patient.

Study-wide points: Only some patients had TCR sequencing, depending on available tissue. No T-cell fraction difference was seen between IM1 and IM2 tumors.

Assay: immunoSEQ multiplex PCR; the TCRdb copy retains only in-frame clones and omits some. The sample lists approximately 17,000 clones, under 85% occurring once. The source of this sequence is a human donor with non-small cell lung cancer. The sequenced sample was lung tumor tissue.

CDR3 loop: CASSLRHISYNEQFF. In DNA form, the CDR3 reads TGCGCCAGCAGCCTTCGACACATCTCCTACAATGAGCAGTTCTTC. V gene TRBV4-1 combines with J gene TRBJ2-1; D unresolved. Germline V CDR1 and CDR2: MGHRA, YSYEKL. The CDR3 is 15 amino acids. Trimming cost V 4 bases and J 0 bases, with 10 bases left between them.